The clone carrying this T cell receptor (beta chain) was observed a few times. CDR1 SEHNR and CDR2 FQNEAQ come from the germline V gene (reference sequence). There are 12 residues in the CDR3. The V end lost 1 base, the J end lost 6 bases, and 4 bases lay between the germline ends. This entry is derived from a study of OX40 agonist ivuxolimab in advanced cancers. Only in-frame clones appear in the TCRdb table, and some are missing; sequencing was by immunoSEQ multiplex PCR. The data contain roughly 76,000 clones, roughly 90% of them singletons. The specimen was CD4+ or CD8+ T cells sorted from blood, collected in a trial of the OX40 agonist ivuxolimab. The V and J genes are TRBV7-9 and TRBJ2-1; no firm D call. The receptor comes from an adult with an advanced solid tumor such as melanoma, head and neck, liver or kidney cancer. The CDR3 region has the DNA TGTGCCAGCAGCTTAGAAAGCAATGAGCAGTTCTTC. Protein sequence: CASSLESNEQFF.